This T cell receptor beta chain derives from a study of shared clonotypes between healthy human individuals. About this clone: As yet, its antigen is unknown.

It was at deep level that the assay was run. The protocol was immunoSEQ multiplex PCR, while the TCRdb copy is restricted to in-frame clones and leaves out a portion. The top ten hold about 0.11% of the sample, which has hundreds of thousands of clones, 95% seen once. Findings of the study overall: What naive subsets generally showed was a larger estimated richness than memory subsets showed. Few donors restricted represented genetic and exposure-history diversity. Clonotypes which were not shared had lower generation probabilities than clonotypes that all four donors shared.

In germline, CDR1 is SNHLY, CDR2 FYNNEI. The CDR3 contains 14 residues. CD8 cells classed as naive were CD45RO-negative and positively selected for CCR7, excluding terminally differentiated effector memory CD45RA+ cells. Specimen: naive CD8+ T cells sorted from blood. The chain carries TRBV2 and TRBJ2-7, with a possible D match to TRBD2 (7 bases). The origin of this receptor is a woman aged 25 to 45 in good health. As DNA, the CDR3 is TGTGCAATCCTGGGGGGCGGGAGCTCCTACGAGCAGTACTTC. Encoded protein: CAILGGGSSYEQYF.